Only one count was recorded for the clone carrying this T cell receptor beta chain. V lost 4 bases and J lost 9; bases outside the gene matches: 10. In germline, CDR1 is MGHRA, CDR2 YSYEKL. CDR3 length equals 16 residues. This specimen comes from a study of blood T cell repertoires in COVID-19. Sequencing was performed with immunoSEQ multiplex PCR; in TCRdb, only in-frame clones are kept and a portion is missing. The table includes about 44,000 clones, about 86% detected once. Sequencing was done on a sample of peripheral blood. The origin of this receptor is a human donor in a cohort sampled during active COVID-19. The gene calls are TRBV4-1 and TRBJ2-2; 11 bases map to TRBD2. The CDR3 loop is CASSPSSGGPHRELFF. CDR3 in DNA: TGCGCCAGCAGCCCCTCTAGCGGGGGGCCGCACCGGGAGCTGTTTTTT.